This TCR beta chain was captured by sequencing in a study of T cell repertoires in cytomegalovirus infection. Study in general: CMV infection together with matching HLA type was indicated by public TCR beta signatures. Study-level findings and limits: HLA-C-restricted CMV clonotypes gave the most frequent clonotype in two of eight donors.

J was trimmed by 0 bases and V by 1 base; bases with no gene match: 8. The CDR3 consists of 18 residues. Germline V CDR1 and CDR2: SGHTA, FQGNSA. TCRdb reanalysed the reads using MiXCR and keeps one entry per CDR3 protein. The sample consists of some 590,000 distinct CDR3 sequences, around 40% of them appearing once. This clonotype appeared many times. The antigen is not known. The receptor's source is a human donor in good health (CMV status not recorded). Some clones in this sample may be carry-over from other donors' samples. This specimen consisted of cultured PBMCs, obtained from culture after CMV antigen stimulation. The chain links TRBV7-2 to TRBJ2-3; TRBD2 aligns across 9 bases. Here the CDR3 reads CASSLGLAATASTDTQYF. The CDR3 DNA sequence: TGTGCCAGCAGCTTAGGACTAGCGGCCACTGCTAGCACAGATACGCAGTATTTT.